The 16 T cell receptor beta chains presented below share a single source sample, sequenced in a study of CD8+ T cells in alopecia areata. Sequencing relied on a cDNA template that was reverse transcribed from extracted RNA. Profiling relied on immunoSEQ multiplex PCR, and the TCRdb table lists in-frame clones only, not all of them. Of 200,000 to 250,000 clones listed, 64% are singletons. Regarding treatment: oral pan-JAK inhibitor, 5-10 mg twice daily. Sequencing used CD4+ T cells sorted from blood, obtained at week 4, from a patient treated with tofacitinib. These receptors all stem from a human donor with alopecia areata.

The V and J genes are TRBV7-9 and TRBJ2-5; perhaps TRBD2 as D (5 bases). Per germline, CDR1 SEHNR and CDR2 FQNEAQ (reference sequence). V lost 7 bases to trimming and J lost 4 bases, with 10 bases between them. This CDR3 contains 12 residues. The DNA for the CDR3 is TGTGCCAGCACCGGGGAAGGAGAGACCCAGTACTTC. Protein sequence: CASTGEGETQYF.

The chain employs TRBV15 and TRBJ1-4; 8 bases agree with TRBD1. The germline V gene encodes CDR1 LNHNV and CDR2 YYDKDF (reference sequence). The CDR3 is made up of 15 amino acids. The V segment lost 5 bases and the J segment 2 bases; nucleotides outside the gene matches: 4. The CDR3 sequence: CATSPRQGTNEKLFF. The CDR3 nucleotides read TGTGCCACCAGCCCTCGACAGGGGACTAATGAAAAACTGTTTTTT.

This sequence joins TRBV6-5 and TRBJ1-2; D may be TRBD1 (5 bases). The ends were cut back, 6 bases at V and 3 bases at J, with 14 bases in the middle. This CDR3 has 14 amino acids. Germline CDR1 reads MNHEY; CDR2 reads SVGAGI. The CDR3 DNA reads TGTGCCAGCAGCCGAGTGGGGGTAGACTATGGCTACACCTTC. Protein: CASSRVGVDYGYTF.

This clone was picked up a small number of times. The V gene is TRBV4-1, the J gene TRBJ2-5; 7 bases agree with TRBD2. The V and J ends lost 4 bases and 5 bases, in that order; junction bases with no gene match: 4. The germline V gene has CDR1 MGHRA and CDR2 YSYEKL. This CDR3 region has 13 residues. CDR3 loop: CASSRLAGETQYF. DNA of the CDR3: TGCGCCAGCAGCCGACTAGCTGGTGAGACCCAGTACTTC.

The V call is TRBV29-1, the J call TRBJ2-3, with TRBD1 identical over 9 bases. The length of the CDR3 is 15 residues. Losses at the gene ends were 6 bases for V and 3 bases for J; bases not matched to a gene: 10. Germline V gives CDR1 SQVTM, CDR2 ANQGSEA. The CDR3 nucleotides read TGCAGCGTGCTCACCTACAGGGGGCGGACAGATACGCAGTATTTT. As protein: CSVLTYRGRTDTQYF.

This clone was picked up one time. Its ends do not fully match the called genes, so a read error is possible. Distinct nucleotide sequences in the sample also encode this CDR3. V is TRBV30 and J is TRBJ1-5; the match to TRBD1 covers 9 bases. CDR3 length: 14 amino acids. From germline, CDR1 is GTSNPN and CDR2 SVGIG (reference sequence). The chain's CDR3 is CAWKYRGPDQPQHF. Here the CDR3 DNA reads TGTGCCTGGAAGTACAGGGGGCCGGATCAGCCCCAGCACTTT.

The chain uses TRBV9 and TRBJ2-1; 9 bases are a match to TRBD1. This CDR3 comprises 17 residues. Losses at the gene ends were 2 bases for V and 7 bases for J; bases not matched to a gene: 13. CDR1 is SGDLS and CDR2 is YYNGEE in the germline V gene. Here the CDR3 reads CASSVNGPGQGPNEQFF. The CDR3 DNA follows: TGTGCCAGCAGCGTCAACGGACCGGGACAGGGTCCGAATGAGCAGTTCTTC.

The chain has TRBV7-9 and TRBJ2-5, with D perhaps TRBD2 (7 bases). The CDR3 loop spans 19 amino acids. Germline V gives CDR1 SEHNR, CDR2 FQNEAQ (reference sequence). The ends were cut back, 6 bases at V and 0 bases at J, with 26 bases in the middle. In DNA, the CDR3 is TGTGCCAGCAGTCGTGAGAGGTTCCGGGGGGCCTATAACCAAGAGACCCAGTACTTC. Its translation is CASSRERFRGAYNQETQYF. The variable domain in full, with the rest retrieved from reference TRBV7-9 and TRBJ2-5, is DTGVSQNPRHKITKRGQNVTFRCDPISEHNRLYWYRQTLGQGPEFLTYFQNEAQLEKSRLLSDRFSAERPKGSFSTLEIQRTEQGDSAMYLCASSRERFRGAYNQETQYFGPGTRLLVL.

The chain carries TRBV29-1 and TRBJ2-7; 8 bases are a match to TRBD1. Unmatched junction bases numbered 6, after V lost 6 bases and J lost 5 bases. The CDR3 has 12 residues. CDR1 and CDR2 (germline): SQVTM, ANQGSEA. DNA for the CDR3: TGCAGCGTATCTCCGACAGGGGACGAGCAGTACTTC. Translation gives CSVSPTGDEQYF.

The rearrangement links TRBV7-2 to TRBJ1-4; 8 nucleotides line up with TRBD1. CDR3 size: 14 residues. V gave up 5 bases and J gave up 8 bases; unmatched junction bases: 7. In germline, CDR1 is SGHTA, CDR2 FQGNSA. CDR3 sequence: CASSPGQGPEKLFF. The CDR3 bases are TGTGCCAGCAGCCCCGGACAGGGACCCGAAAAACTGTTTTTT.

This clone came up a few times. CDR3 in amino acids: CASSLWGQGNNEQFF. CDR3 in DNA: TGTGCCAGCAGTTTATGGGGACAGGGGAACAATGAGCAGTTCTTC. V and J are TRBV27 and TRBJ2-1; 10 nucleotides line up with TRBD1. The CDR3 covers 15 residues. CDR1 is MNHEY and CDR2 is SMNVEV in the germline V gene (reference sequence). After removal of 1 base from V and 5 bases from J, the junction contained 2 bases not matched to a gene.

The chain links TRBV7-9 to TRBJ2-5; TRBD1 matches 10 bases. Germline values: CDR1 SEHNR, CDR2 FQNEAQ (reference sequence). V lost 5 bases and J lost 3; bases outside the gene matches: 6. The CDR3 runs 15 residues. The CDR3 loop is CASSRGTGAKETQYF. The DNA for the CDR3 is TGTGCCAGCAGCCGTGGGACAGGGGCGAAAGAGACCCAGTACTTC.

This chain joins TRBV6-5 and TRBJ2-7; D may be TRBD2 (7 bases). This CDR3 spans 15 amino acids. CDR1 and CDR2 from the germline V gene are MNHEY and SVGAGI. Trimming removed 4 bases at V and 2 bases at J, with 15 bases between. DNA for the CDR3: TGTGCCAGCAGTTTATTTCGGGGGGCCACCTACGAGCAGTACTTC. Translation: CASSLFRGATYEQYF.

The chain combines TRBV18 with TRBJ2-4, with no clear D. The V gene lost 6 bases and the J gene lost 4 bases, with 16 bases spanning the gap. This CDR3 comprises 15 residues. Germline V gene lookup returns CDR1 KGHSH and CDR2 LQKENI. The CDR3 reads CASSQHPEMKNIQYF. CDR3 sequence (DNA): TGTGCCAGCTCCCAACACCCTGAGATGAAAAACATTCAGTACTTC.

The chain is built from TRBV7-9 and TRBJ1-1; TRBD1 matches at 7 bases. CDR3 length: 14 amino acids. Germline V gene data show CDR1 as SEHNR and CDR2 as FQNEAQ (reference sequence). V shed 2 bases, J shed 1 base, and the junction held 1 base outside the gene matches. CDR3 in DNA: TGTGCCAGCAGCTTATCAGGGGGGAACACTGAAGCTTTCTTT. This encodes CASSLSGGNTEAFF.

This clone has more than one count but fewer than ten. The CDR3 here is CASSLNTLSGVGANVLTF. The CDR3 bases are TGTGCCAGCAGCTTGAATACACTATCCGGAGTGGGGGCCAACGTCCTGACTTTC. The V gene is TRBV7-9, the J gene TRBJ2-6; no firm D call. The CDR3 consists of 18 residues. V was pared by 3 bases and J by 4 bases, with 19 bases between. Germline lookup yields CDR1 SEHNR and CDR2 FQNEAQ (reference sequence).